The entry that follows covers one T cell receptor beta chain sequence. The data were obtained in a study of cytomegalovirus exposure and HLA in healthy donors. This CDR3 comprises 14 residues. Looked up from germline, CDR1 is SNHLY and CDR2 is FYNNEI. Trimming at V came to 6 bases and at J to 4 bases, leaving 4 bases not matched to a gene. The method was immunoSEQ multiplex PCR; TCRdb's version includes in-frame clones alone and lacks a portion of them. There are about 200,000 clones in the sample; about 79% occur only once, and roughly an eighth lies in the top ten. This sequence joins TRBV2 and TRBJ2-1, with TRBD2 identical over 9 bases. The sample comprised PBMCs. The origin of this receptor is a woman in her twenties or thirties in good health and CMV-seropositive. CDR3 nucleotides: TGTGCCAGCAGACGACTAGCGGAGTACAATGAGCAGTTCTTC. It yields the protein CASRRLAEYNEQFF.